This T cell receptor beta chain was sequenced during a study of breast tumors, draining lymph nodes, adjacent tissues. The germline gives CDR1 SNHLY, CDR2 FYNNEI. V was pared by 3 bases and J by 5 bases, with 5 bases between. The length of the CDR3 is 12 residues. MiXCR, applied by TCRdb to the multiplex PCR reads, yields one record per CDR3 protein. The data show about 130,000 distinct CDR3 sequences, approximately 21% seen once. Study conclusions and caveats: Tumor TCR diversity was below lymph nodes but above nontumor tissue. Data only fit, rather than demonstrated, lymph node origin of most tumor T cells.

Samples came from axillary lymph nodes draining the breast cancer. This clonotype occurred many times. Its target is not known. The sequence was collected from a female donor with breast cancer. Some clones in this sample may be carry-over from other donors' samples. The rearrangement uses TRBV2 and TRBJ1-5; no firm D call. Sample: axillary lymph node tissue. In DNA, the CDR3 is TGTGCCAGCAGTGATGCCTATCAGCCCCAGCATTTT. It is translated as CASSDAYQPQHF.